This passage covers 31 T cell receptor beta chains from one sample sequenced in a study of T cells in tumors after PD-1 blockade. Libraries were prepared by immunoSEQ multiplex PCR; TCRdb keeps only in-frame clonotypes and omits some of them. The table lists about 20,000 clones, 81% of them singletons. Sequences were derived from PBMCs, sampled after anti-PD-1 therapy. The origin of the receptors is a human donor with advanced basal cell or squamous cell carcinoma (not recorded which).

The rearrangement uses TRBV7-2 and TRBJ1-6, with TRBD1 matching over 9 bases. Germline trimming cut 0 bases from V and 8 bases from J; bases unmatched to any gene: 2. The germline V gene has CDR1 SGHTA and CDR2 FQGNSA. This CDR3 has 15 amino acids. CDR3 DNA: TGTGCCAGCAGCTTAGCGTGGGACAGGGATTCACCCCTCCACTTT. Its translation is CASSLAWDRDSPLHF. Filled out from reference TRBV7-2 and TRBJ1-6, the complete variable domain reads GAGVSQSPSNKVTEKGKDVELRCDPISGHTALYWYRQSLGQGLEFLIYFQGNSAPDKSGLPSDRFSAERTGGSVSTLTIQRTQQEDSAVYLCASSLAWDRDSPLHFGNGTRLTVT.

This clone was seen once. This rearrangement joins TRBV9 to TRBJ2-5; a possible D gene is TRBD2 (7 bases). CDR3 length: 14 residues. Trimming pared 0 bases from V and 13 bases from J, leaving 19 bases between. The germline gives CDR1 SGDLS, CDR2 YYNGEE. In DNA, the CDR3 is TGTGCCAGCAGCGTAGAGGGCGGGGGCACCCCCCTGTACTTC. It specifies CASSVEGGGTPLYF.

The J gene is TRBJ1-2, the V gene TRBV7-9; D not certain. V was clipped by 1 base and J by 0 bases, with 6 bases between them. The CDR3 consists of 14 residues. The germline gives CDR1 SEHNR, CDR2 FQNEAQ (reference sequence). The CDR3 sequence: CASSLGTSNYGYTF. The CDR3 coding sequence is TGTGCCAGCAGCTTAGGCACGTCTAACTATGGCTACACCTTC.

As DNA, the CDR3 is TGTGCCAGCTCAGGGAAAGACCGGGACGCCAATTCACCCCTCCACTTT. This encodes CASSGKDRDANSPLHF. The chain links TRBV18 to TRBJ1-6; D is possibly TRBD1 (5 bases). Between the trimmed V and J ends, which lost 5 bases and 7 bases, there was a span of 18 bases. The germline gives CDR1 KGHSH, CDR2 LQKENI. CDR3 length equals 16 residues.

This chain links TRBV29-1 with TRBJ1-2; D is possibly TRBD1 (5 bases). Trimming cost V 7 bases and J 7 bases, with 13 bases left between them. Per germline, CDR1 SQVTM and CDR2 ANQGSEA. The CDR3 has 11 amino acids. DNA of the CDR3: TGCAGCGGGGGGGAGGTTACTGGCTACACCTTC. It yields the protein CSGGEVTGYTF.

This chain joins TRBV15 and TRBJ2-3; no firm D call. Germline V gene data show CDR1 as LNHNV and CDR2 as YYDKDF (reference sequence). This CDR3 comprises 17 residues. V gave up 3 bases and J gave up 0 bases, with 16 bases separating them. The CDR3 sequence: CATSSSVGGYSTDTQYF. CDR3 sequence (DNA): TGTGCCACCAGCAGCTCGGTGGGCGGTTATAGCACAGATACGCAGTATTTT.

V gene TRBV7-2 combines with J gene TRBJ1-1; 7 bases are a match to TRBD1. Germline V lookup: CDR1 SGHTA, CDR2 FQGNSA. The J segment lost 4 bases and the V segment lost 5 bases, leaving 10 bases of the junction unmatched. The CDR3 runs 15 residues. This CDR3 is CASSRDRVQGTEAFF. The CDR3 bases are TGTGCCAGCAGCAGAGACAGGGTTCAGGGCACTGAAGCTTTCTTT.

The gene calls are TRBV6-5 and TRBJ2-2, with D tentatively TRBD1 or TRBD2 (5 bases each). The CDR3 spans 14 residues. Germline V gene lookup returns CDR1 MNHEY and CDR2 SVGAGI. Trimming took 7 bases from V and 4 from J, leaving 13 bases between them. DNA for the CDR3: TGTGCCAGCATTAGTGGGGGAGTCACCGGGGAGCTGTTTTTT. Residues: CASISGGVTGELFF.

The sample holds one count of this clone. The gene calls are TRBV6-5 and TRBJ2-1; TRBD2 matches 8 bases. The V segment lost 6 bases and the J segment 5 bases; nucleotides outside the gene matches: 9. From germline, CDR1 is MNHEY and CDR2 SVGAGI. CDR3 length: 15 residues. The CDR3 nucleotides read TGTGCCAGCAGCACCTCGCAGCGGGGGAACAATGAGCAGTTCTTC. This sequence encodes CASSTSQRGNNEQFF.

The rearrangement uses TRBV3-1 (or the pseudogene TRBV3-2) and TRBJ1-2; 8 positions match TRBD1. The CDR3 runs 13 residues. Germline V gives CDR1 LGHDT, CDR2 YNNKEL (reference sequence). The J segment lost 8 bases and the V segment lost 4 bases, leaving 6 bases of the junction unmatched. The CDR3 bases are TGTGCCAGCAGCCCCGGACAGGGTGGGGGCTACACCTTC. Translated: CASSPGQGGGYTF.

The rearrangement links TRBV5-5 to TRBJ1-1, with a weak D call TRBD1 (6 bases). The V end was cut by 1 base, the J end by 7 bases, with 14 bases between. Germline CDR1 reads SGHKS; CDR2 reads YYEKEE (reference sequence). The CDR3 runs to 14 residues. CDR3 coding DNA: TGTGCCAGCAGCTTGTCTGGGGGGGCGGTTGAAGCTTTCTTT. Encoded protein: CASSLSGGAVEAFF.

The J gene is TRBJ1-2, the V gene TRBV2; D uncertain. In germline, CDR1 is SNHLY, CDR2 FYNNEI. CDR3 size: 14 residues. Trimming left V 1 base short and J 8 bases short, with 14 bases between. CDR3 in amino acids: CASSEVSQAWGYTF. Written as DNA, the CDR3 is TGTGCCAGCAGTGAAGTGAGCCAAGCTTGGGGCTACACCTTC.

V and J are TRBV4-2 and TRBJ1-4; D might be TRBD1 (6 bases). V was pared by 4 bases and J by 0 bases, with 12 bases between. Germline CDR1 is LGHNA and CDR2 is YNFKEQ. The CDR3 has 16 residues. CDR3 sequence (DNA): TGTGCCAGCAGCCCACGACAGGCGGCAACTAATGAAAAACTGTTTTTT. Encoded protein: CASSPRQAATNEKLFF.

V and J are TRBV19 and TRBJ1-1; no clear D. Germline lookup yields CDR1 LNHDA and CDR2 SQIVND (reference sequence). Trimming removed 5 bases at V and 4 bases at J, with 11 bases between. The CDR3 sequence is 13 residues long. CDR3 DNA sequence: TGTGCCAGTAGTCCAGTTCGGGGCACTGAAGCTTTCTTT. Protein product: CASSPVRGTEAFF.

The CDR3 DNA reads TGTGCCAGCAGCTCCCCCCACAGGGAACAAGAATTAGGCAAATTTGCCGAAATGTCCTACGAGCAGTACTTC. It yields the protein CASSSPHREQELGKFAEMSYEQYF. The chain combines TRBV12-1 with TRBJ2-7; the D segment call TRBD1 is taken from the table without a DNA check. TRBV12-1 has pseudogene status. The CDR3 sequence is 24 residues long.

The genes are TRBV18 and TRBJ2-7; unclear D gene. Germline V gene data show CDR1 as KGHSH and CDR2 as LQKENI. Trimming left V 4 bases short and J 2 bases short, with 6 bases between. This CDR3 contains 12 residues. Here the CDR3 DNA reads TGTGCCAGCTCACTAAGCCCCTACGAGCAGTACTTC. Encoded protein: CASSLSPYEQYF.

The DNA for the CDR3 is TGTGCCAGCAGTTTATCGGTGGCAGGGGGCGATGAGCAGTTCTTC. Amino acid sequence: CASSLSVAGGDEQFF. This chain uses TRBV27 with TRBJ2-1, with TRBD1 matching over 8 bases. With 0 bases clipped from V and 8 bases from J, the junction kept 6 bases outside the gene matches. Per germline, CDR1 MNHEY and CDR2 SMNVEV (reference sequence). This CDR3 has 15 amino acids.

The chain joins TRBV7-9 to TRBJ1-2; 7 nucleotides agree with TRBD1. The CDR3 consists of 16 residues. With 5 bases clipped from V and 5 bases from J, the junction kept 14 bases outside the gene matches. CDR1 and CDR2 from the germline V gene are SEHNR and FQNEAQ (reference sequence). The CDR3 nucleotides are TGTGCCAGCAGCGCCGGGACAGCTGGGCCTAGATATGGCTACACCTTC. Its protein product is CASSAGTAGPRYGYTF.

The J gene is TRBJ2-5, the V gene TRBV3-1 (or the pseudogene TRBV3-2); the D gene is possibly TRBD1 (6 bases). This CDR3 is built from 13 residues. The germline CDR1 and CDR2 sequences are LGHDT and YNNKEL (reference sequence). The ends were cut back, 4 bases at V and 3 bases at J, with 9 bases in the middle. The CDR3 region is CASSRSGEETQYF. CDR3 nucleotide sequence: TGTGCCAGCAGCCGGTCAGGGGAAGAGACCCAGTACTTC.

This chain uses TRBV4-1 with TRBJ2-5; 11 nucleotides agree with TRBD2. Losses at the gene ends were 4 bases for V and 5 bases for J; bases not matched to a gene: 9. This CDR3 comprises 16 residues. Germline CDR1 and CDR2: MGHRA and YSYEKL. CDR3 bases: TGCGCCAGCAGCCCTTTAACTAGCGGGAGAGATGAGACCCAGTACTTC. It specifies CASSPLTSGRDETQYF.

This clone has just one count. This chain links TRBV7-6 with TRBJ2-5, with 11 nucleotides matching TRBD1. The trim removed 5 bases at V and 4 bases at J, leaving 9 bases unmatched. Germline V CDR1 and CDR2: SGHVS, FNYEAQ. The CDR3 sequence is 16 residues long. The CDR3 bases are TGTGCCAGCAGCGCCTCCCGGACAGGGGGCCTAGAGACCCAGTACTTC. As protein: CASSASRTGGLETQYF.

The chain is built from TRBV5-1 and TRBJ2-2; TRBD1 matches 12 bases. From germline, CDR1 is SGHRS and CDR2 YFSETQ. Germline trimming cut 5 bases from V and 6 bases from J; bases unmatched to any gene: 2. The CDR3 is made up of 14 amino acids. The CDR3 nucleotides read TGCGCCAGCAGGGGACAGGGGGCGGCCGGGGAGCTGTTTTTT. Its translation is CASRGQGAAGELFF.

The V call is TRBV5-1, the J call TRBJ2-1, with 8 bases matching TRBD2. Germline V CDR1 and CDR2: SGHRS, YFSETQ. V was pared by 1 base and J by 5 bases, with 5 bases of the junction left unmatched. The CDR3 totals 15 residues. CDR3 sequence reads: CASSLYASGHNEQFF. CDR3 nucleotide sequence: TGCGCCAGCAGCTTGTATGCTAGCGGGCACAATGAGCAGTTCTTC.

The chain is built from TRBV4-2 and TRBJ1-2, with D tentatively TRBD1 (5 bases). Germline V gene data show CDR1 as LGHNA and CDR2 as YNFKEQ. This CDR3 spans 18 amino acids. V was shortened by 0 bases and J by 2 bases, with 19 bases between the two germline ends. CDR3 loop: CASSQDRVLLGGNYGYTF. In DNA, the CDR3 is TGTGCCAGCAGCCAAGATCGGGTCCTATTGGGGGGGAACTATGGCTACACCTTC.

In its sample, this clone was seen once. The rearrangement links TRBV28 to TRBJ2-1, with TRBD1 matching over 8 bases. Unmatched junction bases numbered 8, after V lost 7 bases and J lost 3 bases. CDR1 MDHEN and CDR2 SYDVKM come from the germline V gene. The CDR3 sequence is 15 residues long. CDR3 DNA: TGTGCCAGCACCCCCACGACAGGGGTCTACAATGAGCAGTTCTTC. Translating gives CASTPTTGVYNEQFF.

This chain links TRBV19 with TRBJ2-5; 7 bases are shared with TRBD1. With 5 bases clipped from V and 2 bases from J, the junction kept 5 bases outside the gene matches. The CDR3 contains 14 residues. Germline V lookup: CDR1 LNHDA, CDR2 SQIVND (reference sequence). CDR3 coding DNA: TGTGCCAGTAGTCCTGGGGACAGACAAGAGACCCAGTACTTC. It is translated as CASSPGDRQETQYF.

The chain joins TRBV6-1 to TRBJ2-6; possibly TRBD1 for D (6 bases). V lost 6 bases and J 3 bases, leaving 12 bases between the germline ends. The germline V gene has CDR1 MNHNS and CDR2 SASEGT. The CDR3 has 15 amino acids. Here the CDR3 reads CASRPQGLGANVLTF. The CDR3 region has the DNA TGTGCCAGCAGGCCCCAGGGGCTTGGGGCCAACGTCCTGACTTTC.

This clone was counted between two and nine times. V gene TRBV28 combines with J gene TRBJ1-2; tentatively, D is TRBD1 (6 bases). Looked up from germline, CDR1 is MDHEN and CDR2 is SYDVKM. This CDR3 spans 13 amino acids. Trimming shortened V by 3 bases and J by 6 bases, and 11 bases separated the two germline ends. The CDR3 spells CASSLYRANGYTF. The CDR3, as DNA: TGTGCCAGCAGTTTGTACAGGGCAAATGGCTACACCTTC.

In nucleotides, the CDR3 is TGTGCCACCAGCAGAGGACAGGGGATTAAAAACATTCAGTACTTC. It encodes CATSRGQGIKNIQYF. This chain joins TRBV15 and TRBJ2-4; 8 positions match TRBD1. Germline lookup yields CDR1 LNHNV and CDR2 YYDKDF (reference sequence). V shed 1 base, J shed 4 bases, and the junction held 3 bases outside the gene matches. This CDR3 has 15 residues.

The chain links TRBV4-1 to TRBJ2-4; TRBD1 matches at 8 bases. Trimming cost V 1 base and J 9 bases; bases outside gene matches: 5. Germline V gene lookup returns CDR1 MGHRA and CDR2 YSYEKL. There are 14 residues in the CDR3. CDR3 sequence reads: CASSQGTGLGIQYF. CDR3 sequence (DNA): TGCGCCAGCAGCCAAGGGACAGGGTTGGGCATTCAGTACTTC.

The sample holds one count of this clone. The rearrangement links TRBV7-6 to TRBJ2-6; 11 bases agree with TRBD1. The length of the CDR3 is 17 residues. Looked up from germline, CDR1 is SGHVS and CDR2 is FNYEAQ. Trimming removed 3 bases from V and 2 bases from J; junction bases left unmatched: 3. DNA for the CDR3: TGTGCCAGCAGCTTCGGACAGGGGGCGCCTGGGGCCAACGTCCTGACTTTC. Translation: CASSFGQGAPGANVLTF.